This TCR beta chain is drawn from a study of blood T cell repertoires in COVID-19. Study context: Acute and convalescent COVID-19 samples came from the United States, Italy and Spain. The cDNA or gDNA used as material had been derived from T cells, B-cell-depleted T cells, or PBMCs.

The ends were cut back, 5 bases at V and 11 bases at J, with 18 bases in the middle. CDR1 is SGHTA and CDR2 is FQGNSA in the germline V gene. The CDR3 runs to 13 residues. Clones were read by immunoSEQ multiplex PCR, and TCRdb kept only the in-frame ones, dropping some. Found here are some 110,000 clones, approximately 84% of them singletons; the top ten hold roughly 1.4%. The chain couples TRBV7-2 to TRBJ1-1; TRBD1 might be the D (5 bases). The source is a man between 35 and 55 years old with acute or convalescent COVID-19. The sample comprised peripheral blood. CDR3 sequence reads: CASSPQRRAGAFF. The CDR3 DNA sequence: TGTGCCAGCAGCCCGCAGAGAAGAGCAGGGGCTTTCTTT.